In this sample, the clone carrying this T cell receptor beta chain turned up a few times. Its antigen is not identified. The sample belongs to a study of CD4 T cells in relation to SARS-CoV-2 and coronaviruses. In the study overall: TCR beta CDR3s were sequenced after approximately 11-day antigen culture of PBMCs.

The data were produced by immunoSEQ multiplex PCR, yet TCRdb's version contains in-frame clones alone and is incomplete. Here the sample spans tens of thousands of clones, more than 60% being singletons. Germline values: CDR1 SGHDT, CDR2 YYEEEE. CDR3 length: 15 residues. Trimming cost V 0 bases and J 5 bases, with 12 bases left between them. Naive and memory CD4+ T cells were separated from cryopreserved PBMCs. Over 80,000 naive or memory CD4+ cells were cultured with CEF peptides for approximately eleven days. The TCR sequence derives from an adult with COVID-19. The chain couples TRBV5-6 to TRBJ1-3; possible D gene TRBD1, 5 bases. The sample consisted of memory CD4+ T cells from PBMCs, cultured in vitro. The CDR3 sequence: CASSLEQALRNTIYF. In nucleotides, the CDR3 is TGTGCCAGCAGCTTGGAACAGGCCTTAAGAAACACCATATATTTT.